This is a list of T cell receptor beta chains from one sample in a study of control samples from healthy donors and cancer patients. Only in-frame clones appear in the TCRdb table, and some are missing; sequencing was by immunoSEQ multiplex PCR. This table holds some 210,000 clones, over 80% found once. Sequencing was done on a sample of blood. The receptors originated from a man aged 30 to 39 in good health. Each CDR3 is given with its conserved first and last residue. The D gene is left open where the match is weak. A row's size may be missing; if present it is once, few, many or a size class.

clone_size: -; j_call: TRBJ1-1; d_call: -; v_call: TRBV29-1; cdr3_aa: CSVAGIRGAFF; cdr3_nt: TGCAGCGTGGCAGGGATTAGGGGGGCTTTCTTT
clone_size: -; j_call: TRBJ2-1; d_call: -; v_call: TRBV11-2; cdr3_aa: CASSLGSAASYNEQFF; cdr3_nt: TGTGCCAGCAGCTTAGGCTCCGCAGCGTCCTACAATGAGCAGTTCTTC
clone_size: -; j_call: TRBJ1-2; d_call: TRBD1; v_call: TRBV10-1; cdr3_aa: CASSVQGADFYYGYTF; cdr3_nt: TGCGCCAGCAGTGTGCAGGGGGCTGACTTTTACTATGGCTACACCTTC
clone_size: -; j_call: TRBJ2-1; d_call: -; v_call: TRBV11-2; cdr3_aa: CASSLYFNNEQFF; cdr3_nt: TGTGCCAGCAGTTTATACTTCAACAATGAGCAGTTCTTC
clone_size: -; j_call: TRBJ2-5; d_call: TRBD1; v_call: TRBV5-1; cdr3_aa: CASSLAGQFETQYF; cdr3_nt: TGCGCCAGCAGCTTGGCGGGACAGTTCGAGACCCAGTACTTC
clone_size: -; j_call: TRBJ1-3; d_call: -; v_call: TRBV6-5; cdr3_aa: CASSYSIGAGRNTIYF; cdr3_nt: TGTGCCAGCAGTTACTCGATCGGAGCCGGGAGAAACACCATATATTTT
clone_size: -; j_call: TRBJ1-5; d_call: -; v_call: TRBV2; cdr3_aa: CASSGGPRYQPQHF; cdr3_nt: TGTGCCAGCAGTGGGGGCCCTCGGTATCAGCCCCAGCATTTT
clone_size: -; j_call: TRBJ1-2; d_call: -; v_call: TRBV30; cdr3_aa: CASYDKEYLGYTF; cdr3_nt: TGTGCCTCATACGACAAGGAATACCTTGGCTACACCTTC
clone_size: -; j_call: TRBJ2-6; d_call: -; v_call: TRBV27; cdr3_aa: CASSLLQPSGANVLTF; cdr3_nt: TGTGCCAGCAGTTTACTACAGCCATCTGGGGCCAACGTCCTGACTTTC
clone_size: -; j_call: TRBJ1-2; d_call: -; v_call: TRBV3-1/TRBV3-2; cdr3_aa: CASSLQQGSGYTF; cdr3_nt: TGTGCCAGCAGCCTGCAACAGGGTAGTGGCTACACCTTC
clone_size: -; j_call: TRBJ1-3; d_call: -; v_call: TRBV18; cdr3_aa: CASSRTRLDDSGNTIYF; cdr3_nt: TGTGCCAGCTCACGAACACGGCTAGATGATTCTGGAAACACCATATATTTT
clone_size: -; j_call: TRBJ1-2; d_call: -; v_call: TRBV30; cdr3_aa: CAWSGPDSSNYGYTF; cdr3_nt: TGTGCCTGGAGTGGCCCCGATTCATCTAACTATGGCTACACCTTC
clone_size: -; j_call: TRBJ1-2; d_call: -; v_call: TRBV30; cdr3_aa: CAFAPGSRAYGYTF; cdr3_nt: TGTGCCTTTGCCCCGGGATCCCGAGCTTATGGCTACACCTTC
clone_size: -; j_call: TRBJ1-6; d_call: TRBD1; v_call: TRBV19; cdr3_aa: CASNVRDRVNSPLHF; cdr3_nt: TGTGCCAGTAACGTCCGGGACAGGGTTAATTCACCCCTCCACTTT
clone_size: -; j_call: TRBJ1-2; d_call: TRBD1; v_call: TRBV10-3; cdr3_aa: CAISAGQVHVAGYTF; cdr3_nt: TGTGCCATCAGTGCGGGACAGGTTCATGTGGCGGGCTACACCTTC
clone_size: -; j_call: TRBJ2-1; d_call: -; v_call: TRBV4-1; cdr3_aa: CASSQDTVYNEQFF; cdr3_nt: TGCGCCAGCAGCCAAGATACGGTCTACAATGAGCAGTTCTTC
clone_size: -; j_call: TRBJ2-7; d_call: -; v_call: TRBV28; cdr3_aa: CASSLSSTGGRYEQYF; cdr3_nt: TGTGCCAGCAGTCTCTCCTCGACAGGCGGTCGGTACGAGCAGTACTTC
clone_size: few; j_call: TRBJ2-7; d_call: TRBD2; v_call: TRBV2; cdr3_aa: CASRPGLAGREQYF; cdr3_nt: TGTGCCAGCCGGCCGGGACTAGCGGGTCGGGAGCAGTACTTC
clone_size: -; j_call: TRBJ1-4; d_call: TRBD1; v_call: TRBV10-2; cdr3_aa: CASSRTGGKGATEKLFF; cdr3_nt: TGCGCCAGCAGCAGGACAGGGGGCAAGGGGGCGACTGAAAAACTGTTTTTT
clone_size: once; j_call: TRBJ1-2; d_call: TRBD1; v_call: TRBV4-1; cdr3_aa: CASSQAAGTGYGYTF; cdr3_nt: TGCGCCAGCAGCCAAGCCGCCGGGACAGGCTATGGCTACACCTTC
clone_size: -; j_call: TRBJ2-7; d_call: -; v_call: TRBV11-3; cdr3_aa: CASSFRLGSEQYF; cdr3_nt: TGTGCCAGCAGTTTCCGTCTGGGGTCCGAGCAGTACTTC
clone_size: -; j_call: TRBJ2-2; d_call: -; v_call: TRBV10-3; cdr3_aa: CAISGPTDNTGELFF; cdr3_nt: TGTGCCATCAGTGGCCCGACAGACAACACCGGGGAGCTGTTTTTT
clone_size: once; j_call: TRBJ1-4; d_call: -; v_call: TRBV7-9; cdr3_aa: CASSPSGVEKLFF; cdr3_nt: TGTGCCAGCAGCCCGTCGGGGGTAGAAAAACTGTTTTTT
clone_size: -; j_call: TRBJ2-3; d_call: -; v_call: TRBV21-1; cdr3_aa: CASLPKVWGTGYVDTQYF; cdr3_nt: TGTGCCAGCCTCCCAAAGGTCTGGGGGACAGGGTATGTAGATACGCAGTATTTT
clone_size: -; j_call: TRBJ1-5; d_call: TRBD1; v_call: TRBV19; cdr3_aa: CASSSRDRSYSNQPQHF; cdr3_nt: TGTGCCAGTAGTAGCCGGGACAGGAGCTATAGCAATCAGCCCCAGCATTTT
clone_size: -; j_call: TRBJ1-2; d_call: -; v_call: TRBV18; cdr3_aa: CASSRDTNYGYTF; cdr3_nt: TGTGCCAGCTCAAGAGACACCAACTATGGCTACACCTTC
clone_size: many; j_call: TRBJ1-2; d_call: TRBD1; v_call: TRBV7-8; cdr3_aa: CASSPYEGGGVDGYTF; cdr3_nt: TGTGCCAGCAGCCCCTATGAGGGAGGGGGCGTGGATGGCTACACCTTC
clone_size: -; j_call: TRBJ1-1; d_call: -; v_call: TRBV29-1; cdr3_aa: CSVRRGGNTEAFF; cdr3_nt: TGCAGCGTTCGGAGGGGGGGGAACACTGAAGCTTTCTTT
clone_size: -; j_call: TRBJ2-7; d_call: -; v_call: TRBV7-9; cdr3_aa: CASSADRTPYEQYF; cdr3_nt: TGTGCCAGCAGCGCCGACAGAACCCCCTACGAGCAGTACTTC
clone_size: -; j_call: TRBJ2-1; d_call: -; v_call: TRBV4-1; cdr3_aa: CASSTQYNEQFF; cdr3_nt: TGCGCCAGCAGCACCCAGTACAATGAGCAGTTCTTC
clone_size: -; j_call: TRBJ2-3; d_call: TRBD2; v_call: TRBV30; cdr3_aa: CAWSKLRTSGVGDTQYF; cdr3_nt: TGTGCCTGGAGTAAATTGCGGACTAGCGGGGTAGGAGATACGCAGTATTTT
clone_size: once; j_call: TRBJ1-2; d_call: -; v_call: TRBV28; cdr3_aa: CASSFERTYGYTF; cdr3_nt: TGTGCCAGCAGTTTTGAACGGACCTATGGCTACACCTTC
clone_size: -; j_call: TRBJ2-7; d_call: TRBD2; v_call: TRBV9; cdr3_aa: CASSVGLAGGEQYF; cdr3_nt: TGTGCCAGCAGCGTAGGGCTAGCGGGGGGTGAGCAGTACTTC